This TCR beta chain was sequenced in a study of T-cell memory formation after mild COVID-19. This CDR3 region has 12 residues. Looked up from germline, CDR1 is ENHRY and CDR2 is SYGVKD. Losses at the gene ends were 8 bases for V and 7 bases for J; bases not matched to a gene: 6. TCRdb re-called the 5' RACE reads with MiXCR, one entry per CDR3 protein. Among about 250,000 distinct CDR3 sequences, around 17% were seen once, and the ten largest hold approximately 3.5%. The sequence was collected from a man aged 18 to 29 who had mild COVID-19 (a few samples of this study predate the infection). Cell type and time point are not known. Source material: PBMCs or a T cell subset sorted from them (not recorded which). The V gene is TRBV10-3, the J gene TRBJ1-1, with 8 bases fitting TRBD1. DNA for the CDR3: TGTGCCATCTCATCAGGGACAGGTGAAGCTTTCTTT. This encodes CAISSGTGEAFF.